There are many counts of the clone carrying this TCR beta chain. CDR1 and CDR2 from the germline V gene are MNHEY and SVGEGT. The CDR3 contains 15 residues. The V gene lost 7 bases and the J gene lost 3 bases, with 16 bases spanning the gap. These data are taken from a study of human T cells and chemical hapten exposure. It was from unfractionated whole blood that total RNA was extracted. TCRdb redid the calling of the 5' RACE reads with MiXCR, one entry per CDR3 protein. The data hold about 140,000 distinct CDR3 sequences, with roughly 4% observed a single time. The TCR originated in a female donor in good health. The chain is built from TRBV6-2 or TRBV6-3 and TRBJ2-4; the D is unclear. CDR3 sequence (DNA): TGTGCCAGCATGGACGGATCTCTGGGCAAAAACATTCAGTACTTC. Translated, it gives CASMDGSLGKNIQYF.